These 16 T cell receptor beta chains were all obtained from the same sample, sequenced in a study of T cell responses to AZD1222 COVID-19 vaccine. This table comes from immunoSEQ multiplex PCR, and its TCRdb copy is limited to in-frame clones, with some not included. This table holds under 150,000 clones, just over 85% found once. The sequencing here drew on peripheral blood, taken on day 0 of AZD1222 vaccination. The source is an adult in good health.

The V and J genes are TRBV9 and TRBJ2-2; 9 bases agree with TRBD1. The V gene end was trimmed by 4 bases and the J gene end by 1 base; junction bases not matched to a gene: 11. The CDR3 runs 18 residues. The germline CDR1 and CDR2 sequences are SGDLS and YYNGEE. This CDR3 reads CASSLPRTGVQNTGELFF. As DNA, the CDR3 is TGTGCCAGCAGCCTCCCGCGGACAGGGGTCCAGAACACCGGGGAGCTGTTTTTT.

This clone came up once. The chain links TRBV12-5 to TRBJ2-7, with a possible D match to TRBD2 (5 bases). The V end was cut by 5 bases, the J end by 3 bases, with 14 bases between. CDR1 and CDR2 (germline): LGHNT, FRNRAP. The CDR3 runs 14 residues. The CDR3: CASGRELKNYEQYF. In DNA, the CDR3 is TGTGCTAGTGGTAGGGAGCTAAAAAACTACGAGCAGTACTTC.

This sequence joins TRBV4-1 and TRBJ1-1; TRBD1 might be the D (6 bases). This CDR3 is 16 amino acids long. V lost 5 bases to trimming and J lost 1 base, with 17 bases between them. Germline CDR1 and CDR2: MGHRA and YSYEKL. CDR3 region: CASSFVGGPKNTEAFF. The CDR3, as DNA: TGCGCCAGCAGCTTCGTCGGGGGGCCGAAGAACACTGAAGCTTTCTTT.

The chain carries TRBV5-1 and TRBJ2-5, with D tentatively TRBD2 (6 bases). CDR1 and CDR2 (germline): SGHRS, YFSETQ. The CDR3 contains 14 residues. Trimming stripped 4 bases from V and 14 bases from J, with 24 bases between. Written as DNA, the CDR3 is TGCGCCAGCAGCGATCCGGGACTCCAAGCCCCCTCCTACTTC. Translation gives CASSDPGLQAPSYF.

The CDR3 reads CASSQETKARTGGGGAFF. CDR3 in DNA: TGCGCCAGCAGCCAAGAAACGAAGGCCCGGACAGGGGGCGGGGGAGCTTTCTTT. The chain employs TRBV4-1 and TRBJ1-1, with 11 bases lining up with TRBD1. This CDR3 contains 18 residues. J was trimmed by 10 bases and V by 0 bases; bases with no gene match: 16. Germline V gene sequence: CDR1 MGHRA, CDR2 YSYEKL.

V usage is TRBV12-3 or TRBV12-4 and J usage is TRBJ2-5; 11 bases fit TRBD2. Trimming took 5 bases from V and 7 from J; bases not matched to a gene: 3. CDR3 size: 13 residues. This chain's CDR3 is CASSTSGGWTQYF. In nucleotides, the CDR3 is TGTGCCAGCAGTACTAGCGGGGGCTGGACCCAGTACTTC.

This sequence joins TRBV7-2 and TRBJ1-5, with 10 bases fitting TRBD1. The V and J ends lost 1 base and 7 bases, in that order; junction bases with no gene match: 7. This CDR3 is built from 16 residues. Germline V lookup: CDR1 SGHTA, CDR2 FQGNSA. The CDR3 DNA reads TGTGCCAGCAGCTTAGTGGGGACAGGGGTACGGCAGCCCCAGCATTTT. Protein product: CASSLVGTGVRQPQHF. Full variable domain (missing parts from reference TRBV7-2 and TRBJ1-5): GAGVSQSPSNKVTEKGKDVELRCDPISGHTALYWYRQSLGQGLEFLIYFQGNSAPDKSGLPSDRFSAERTGGSVSTLTIQRTQQEDSAVYLCASSLVGTGVRQPQHFGDGTRLSIL.

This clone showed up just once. CDR3 coding DNA: TGCAGCGTTGGGGGGCCCGATCGGCCCCAGCATTTT. It is translated as CSVGGPDRPQHF. J is TRBJ1-5 and V is TRBV29-1; D may be TRBD1 (6 bases). Germline V gene sequence: CDR1 SQVTM, CDR2 ANQGSEA. The CDR3 runs to 12 residues. The ends were cut back, 4 bases at V and 9 bases at J, with 13 bases in the middle. The whole variable domain, remainder taken from reference TRBV29-1 and TRBJ1-5, is SAVISQKPSRDICQRGTSLTIQCQVDSQVTMMFWYRQQPGQSLTLIATANQGSEATYESGFVIDKFPISRPNLTFSTLTVSNMSPEDSSIYLCSVGGPDRPQHFGDGTRLSIL.

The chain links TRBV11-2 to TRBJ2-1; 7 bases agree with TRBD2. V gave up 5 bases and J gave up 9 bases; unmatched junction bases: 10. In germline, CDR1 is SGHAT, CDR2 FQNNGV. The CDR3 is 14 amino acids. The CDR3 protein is CASSLGLDATEQFF. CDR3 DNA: TGTGCCAGCAGCCTCGGACTAGACGCTACTGAGCAGTTCTTC.

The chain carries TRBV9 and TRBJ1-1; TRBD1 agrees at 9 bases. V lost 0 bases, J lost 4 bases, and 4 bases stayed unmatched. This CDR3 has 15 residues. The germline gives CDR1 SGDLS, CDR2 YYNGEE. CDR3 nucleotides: TGTGCCAGCAGCGTAGGTGGACAGGGGAGCACTGAAGCTTTCTTT. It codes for CASSVGGQGSTEAFF.

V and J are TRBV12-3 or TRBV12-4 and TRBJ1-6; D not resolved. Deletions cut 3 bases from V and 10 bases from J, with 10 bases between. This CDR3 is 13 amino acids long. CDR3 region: CASSFEKESPLHF. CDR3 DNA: TGTGCCAGCAGTTTTGAGAAGGAGTCACCCCTCCACTTT.

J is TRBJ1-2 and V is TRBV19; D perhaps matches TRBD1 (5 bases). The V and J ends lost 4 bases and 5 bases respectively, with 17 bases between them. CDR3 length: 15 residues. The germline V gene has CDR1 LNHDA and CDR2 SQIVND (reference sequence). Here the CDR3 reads CASSRHHGGWYGYTF. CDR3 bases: TGTGCCAGTAGTAGGCACCATGGGGGTTGGTATGGCTACACCTTC.

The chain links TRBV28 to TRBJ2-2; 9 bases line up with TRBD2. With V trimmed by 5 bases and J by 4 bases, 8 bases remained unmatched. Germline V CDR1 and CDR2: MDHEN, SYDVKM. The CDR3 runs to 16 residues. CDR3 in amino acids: CASSLPGLALTGELFF. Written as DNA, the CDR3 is TGTGCCAGCAGTCTCCCGGGACTAGCTCTCACCGGGGAGCTGTTTTTT. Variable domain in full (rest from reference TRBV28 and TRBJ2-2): DVKVTQSSRYLVKRTGEKVFLECVQDMDHENMFWYRQDPGLGLRLIYFSYDVKMKEKGDIPEGYSVSREKKERFSLILESASTNQTSMYLCASSLPGLALTGELFFGEGSRLTVL.

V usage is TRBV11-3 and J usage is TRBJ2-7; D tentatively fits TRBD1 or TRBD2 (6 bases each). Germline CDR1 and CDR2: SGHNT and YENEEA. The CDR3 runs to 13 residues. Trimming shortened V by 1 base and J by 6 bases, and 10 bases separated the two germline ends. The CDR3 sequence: CASSLGGGGEQYF. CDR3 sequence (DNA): TGTGCCAGCAGCTTAGGAGGAGGGGGCGAGCAGTACTTC. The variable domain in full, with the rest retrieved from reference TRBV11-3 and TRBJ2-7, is EAGVVQSPRYKIIEKKQPVAFWCNPISGHNTLYWYLQNLGQGPELLIRYENEEAVDDSQLPKDRFSAERLKGVDSTLKIQPAELGDSAVYLCASSLGGGGEQYFGPGTRLTVT.

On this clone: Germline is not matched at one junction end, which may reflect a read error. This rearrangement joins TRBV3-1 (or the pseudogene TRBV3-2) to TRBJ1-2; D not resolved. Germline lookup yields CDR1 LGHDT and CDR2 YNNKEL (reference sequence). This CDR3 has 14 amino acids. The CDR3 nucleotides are TGTGCCAGCAGCCAAGGACGAAAGATCCTACGCCTCCACTTC. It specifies CASSQGRKILRLHF.

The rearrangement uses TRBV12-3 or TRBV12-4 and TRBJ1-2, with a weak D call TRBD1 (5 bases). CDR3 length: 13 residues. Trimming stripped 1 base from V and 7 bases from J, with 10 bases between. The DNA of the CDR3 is TGTGCCAGCAGTTTAGGAGGGGCTCCTGGCTACACCTTC. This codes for CASSLGGAPGYTF.